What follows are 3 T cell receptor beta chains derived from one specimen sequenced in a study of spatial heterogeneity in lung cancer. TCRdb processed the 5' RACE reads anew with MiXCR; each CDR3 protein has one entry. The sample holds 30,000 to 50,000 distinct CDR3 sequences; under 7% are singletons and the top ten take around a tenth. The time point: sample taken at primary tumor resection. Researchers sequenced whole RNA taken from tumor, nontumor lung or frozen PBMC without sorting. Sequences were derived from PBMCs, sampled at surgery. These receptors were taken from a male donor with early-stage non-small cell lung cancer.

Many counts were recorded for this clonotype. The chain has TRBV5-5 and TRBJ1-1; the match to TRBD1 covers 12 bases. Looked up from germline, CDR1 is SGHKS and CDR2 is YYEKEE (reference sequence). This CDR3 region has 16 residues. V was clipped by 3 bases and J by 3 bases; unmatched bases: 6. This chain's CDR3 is CASSSTGTGGYTEAFF. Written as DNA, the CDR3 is TGTGCCAGCAGCTCCACTGGGACAGGGGGCTACACTGAAGCTTTCTTT.

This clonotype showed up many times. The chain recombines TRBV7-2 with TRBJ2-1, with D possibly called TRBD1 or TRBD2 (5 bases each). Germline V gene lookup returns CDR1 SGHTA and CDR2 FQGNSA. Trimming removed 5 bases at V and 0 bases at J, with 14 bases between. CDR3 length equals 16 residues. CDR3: CASSPMGPNSYNEQFF. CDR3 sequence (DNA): TGTGCCAGCAGCCCTATGGGACCGAACTCCTACAATGAGCAGTTCTTC.

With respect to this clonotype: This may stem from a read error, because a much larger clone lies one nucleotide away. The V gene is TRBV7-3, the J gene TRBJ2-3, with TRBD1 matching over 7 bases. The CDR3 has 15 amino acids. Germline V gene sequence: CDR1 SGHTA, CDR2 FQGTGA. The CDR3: CASSSRQGDTDTKYF. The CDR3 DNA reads TGTGCCAGCAGCTCGCGACAGGGTGACACAGATACGAAGTATTTT.